The rows below give T cell receptor beta chains drawn from one sample of a study of OX40 agonist ivuxolimab in advanced cancers. TCRdb's copy holds only in-frame clones and misses some; the assay was immunoSEQ multiplex PCR. This table has tens of thousands of clones, approximately 92% appearing once. This material consisted of CD4+ or CD8+ T cells sorted from blood, taken in a trial of the OX40 agonist ivuxolimab. The receptors shown here come from an adult with an advanced solid tumor such as melanoma, head and neck, liver or kidney cancer. Each CDR3 is given with its conserved first and last residue. Each record gives: clone size, V gene, J gene, D gene, CDR3 protein, CDR3 DNA. A D gene is named only where the DNA matches it firmly. Not all rows give a size; the values are once, few, many and, for expanded clones, a class.

-	TRBV5-6	TRBJ2-1	-	CASSLEGGSYNEQFF	TGTGCCAGCAGCTTGGAGGGAGGCTCCTACAATGAGCAGTTCTTC
-	TRBV27	TRBJ2-1	-	CASSLSGHHNEQFF	TGTGCCAGCAGTTTATCGGGACACCACAATGAGCAGTTCTTC
-	TRBV19	TRBJ2-3	-	CASKMGTRSTDTQYF	TGTGCCAGTAAAATGGGGACTCGTAGCACAGATACGCAGTATTTT
-	TRBV5-4	TRBJ1-3	-	CASSLESGNTIYF	TGTGCCAGCAGCTTGGAATCTGGAAACACCATATATTTT
-	TRBV11-1	TRBJ1-1	TRBD1	CASSPGGSWNTEAFF	TGTGCCAGCAGTCCAGGGGGAAGTTGGAACACTGAAGCTTTCTTT
-	TRBV19	TRBJ2-3	TRBD2	CASSIEDSGGDTQYF	TGTGCCAGTAGTATAGAGGATAGCGGGGGAGATACGCAGTATTTT
-	TRBV19	TRBJ1-2	TRBD1	CASSPRTGGSYGYTF	TGTGCCAGTAGTCCGCGGACAGGGGGTAGTTATGGCTACACCTTC
-	TRBV19	TRBJ2-1	-	CASSIAVNNEQFF	TGTGCCAGTAGTATAGCAGTCAACAATGAGCAGTTCTTC
-	TRBV6-5	TRBJ1-4	-	CASSSGNNEKLFF	TGTGCCAGCAGTTCCGGGAATAATGAAAAACTGTTTTTT
-	TRBV4-1	TRBJ1-2	-	CASSQVPTGGEGYTF	TGCGCCAGCAGCCAAGTACCGACAGGTGGGGAGGGCTACACCTTC
-	TRBV21-1	TRBJ1-2	-	CASSKLYRGGYGYTF	TGTGCCAGCAGCAAACTGTACAGGGGTGGCTATGGCTACACCTTC
few	TRBV5-4	TRBJ2-3	-	CASTTTDTQYF	TGTGCCAGTACCACGACAGATACGCAGTATTTT
-	TRBV7-9	TRBJ2-7	TRBD2	CASSLPGRESYEQYF	TGTGCCAGCAGCTTACCTGGGCGGGAGTCCTACGAGCAGTACTTC
few	TRBV7-6	TRBJ1-6	-	CASSLGSSYNSPLHF	TGTGCCAGCAGCCTAGGGAGCTCCTATAATTCACCCCTCCACTTT
-	TRBV28	TRBJ2-1	TRBD2	CASSLRAELAGLDEQFF	TGTGCCAGCAGTTTAAGGGCGGAACTAGCGGGATTAGATGAGCAGTTCTTC
-	TRBV7-8	TRBJ2-5	-	CASSSRPQETQYF	TGTGCCAGCAGCTCCAGACCACAGGAGACCCAGTACTTC
-	TRBV27	TRBJ2-2	-	CASSFTPRVAGELFF	TGTGCCAGCAGTTTTACACCCAGGGTGGCCGGGGAGCTGTTTTTT
-	TRBV13	TRBJ1-4	-	CASSFRGKKLFF	TGTGCCAGCAGCTTCAGGGGAAAGAAACTGTTTTTT
once	TRBV2	TRBJ1-2	-	CASSDSVRPYGYTF	TGTGCCAGCAGTGACAGTGTCCGCCCCTATGGCTACACCTTC
-	TRBV13	TRBJ2-1	-	CASSLGQAGSFSYNEQFF	TGTGCCAGCAGCTTAGGCCAGGCGGGCAGCTTCTCCTACAATGAGCAGTTCTTC
once	TRBV5-8	TRBJ1-1	-	CASSFGGGYTEAFF	TGTGCCAGCAGCTTCGGGGGGGGCTACACTGAAGCTTTCTTT
-	TRBV11-2	TRBJ2-5	-	CASSPQYGQETQYF	TGTGCCAGCAGCCCTCAATACGGCCAAGAGACCCAGTACTTC
-	TRBV5-4	TRBJ2-7	-	CASSPGTDEQYF	TGTGCCAGCAGCCCGGGGACTGACGAGCAGTACTTC
-	TRBV18	TRBJ2-7	-	CASSLAPEGYSSYEQYF	TGTGCCAGCTCACTCGCACCAGAGGGATATTCCTCCTACGAGCAGTACTTC
-	TRBV6-5	TRBJ2-1	TRBD2	CASRPLAGGFNEQFF	TGTGCCAGCAGGCCACTAGCGGGAGGGTTCAATGAGCAGTTCTTC
-	TRBV6-1	TRBJ1-6	TRBD1	CASSQGQGPDSPLHF	TGTGCCAGCAGTCAGGGACAGGGGCCGGATTCACCCCTCCACTTT
-	TRBV6-1	TRBJ2-7	-	CASSEARYLGPYEQYF	TGTGCCAGCAGTGAAGCGCGATATCTAGGCCCCTACGAGCAGTACTTC
-	TRBV4-3	TRBJ2-5	-	CASSQDFAAGASQYF	TGCGCCAGCAGCCAAGATTTTGCGGCGGGGGCTTCCCAGTACTTC
-	TRBV14	TRBJ2-7	-	CASSPGLTRVYEQYF	TGTGCCAGCAGCCCAGGATTGACTAGAGTCTACGAGCAGTACTTC
-	TRBV28	TRBJ1-3	-	CASSPDTSTRYF	TGTGCCAGCAGCCCTGACACCTCAACCAGATATTTT
-	TRBV5-1	TRBJ2-7	TRBD1	CASSTGQGAYEQYF	TGCGCCAGCAGCACAGGACAGGGAGCCTACGAGCAGTACTTC
-	TRBV4-1	TRBJ2-2	-	CASRFQDNTGELFF	TGCGCCAGCAGGTTCCAGGATAACACCGGGGAGCTGTTTTTT
-	TRBV28	TRBJ2-7	-	CASSKLTTSYEQYF	TGTGCCAGCAGTAAACTTACTACCTCCTACGAGCAGTACTTC
-	TRBV4-3	TRBJ1-2	-	CASSLTAGVNYGYTF	TGCGCCAGCAGCCTTACCGCAGGGGTGAACTATGGCTACACCTTC
-	TRBV27	TRBJ1-2	-	CASSLHAKSYGYTF	TGTGCCAGCAGTTTACACGCGAAAAGTTATGGCTACACCTTC
-	TRBV9	TRBJ2-7	TRBD1	CASSGGQDLSYEQYF	TGTGCCAGCAGCGGAGGACAGGACCTATCCTACGAGCAGTACTTC
-	TRBV11-2	TRBJ2-7	TRBD2	CASSGPLAGVSYEQYF	TGTGCCAGCAGCGGACCCCTAGCGGGAGTGTCCTACGAGCAGTACTTC
-	TRBV27	TRBJ2-7	-	CASSTHSYEQYF	TGTGCCAGCAGTACCCACTCCTACGAGCAGTACTTC
-	TRBV4-1	TRBJ2-7	TRBD2	CASSQDQAGTYEQYF	TGCGCCAGCAGCCAAGATCAAGCGGGGACCTACGAGCAGTACTTC
-	TRBV13	TRBJ2-3	TRBD1	CASSPDTGGGPDTQYF	TGTGCCAGCAGCCCCGATACAGGGGGAGGTCCAGATACGCAGTATTTT